This T cell receptor (beta chain) comes out of a study of cytomegalovirus exposure and HLA in healthy donors. The PCR used 60 Vbeta and 13 Jbeta primers. The data were produced by immunoSEQ multiplex PCR, yet TCRdb's version contains in-frame clones alone and is incomplete. The sample carries about 95,000 clones, 80% to 85% recorded once. This CDR3 has 16 residues. V lost 2 bases to trimming and J lost 3 bases; unmatched junction nucleotides: 4. Germline lookup yields CDR1 SGHTA and CDR2 FQGTGA. Sequenced input: PBMCs. This sequence originates from a woman between 70 and 85 years old in good health and CMV-seropositive. The rearrangement uses TRBV7-3 and TRBJ2-3, with 11 bases that match TRBD2. The CDR3 DNA reads TGTGCCAGCAGCTTATCAACTAGCGGGAGTACAGATACGCAGTATTTT. Translation gives CASSLSTSGSTDTQYF.